These 4 T cell receptor beta chains originate from one sample sequenced in a study of T cells in Graves' hyperthyroidism and ophthalmopathy. The source material, RNA transcripts, was used to amplify TCR beta CDR3 regions. A set of HTBI primers served as the primers for a first-round RT-PCR of the TCR CDR3. TCRdb passed the multiplex PCR reads through MiXCR, listing each CDR3 protein once. The sample shows about 640,000 distinct CDR3 sequences, about 14% of them seen only once. The specimen was blood. These receptors were taken from a woman between 45 and 60 years old with Graves' ophthalmopathy.

This clonotype was picked up many times. The V and J genes are TRBV6-2 or TRBV6-3 and TRBJ2-7; no firm D call. The CDR3 runs to 13 residues. Deletions cut 2 bases from V and 3 bases from J, with 8 bases between. Germline CDR1 is MNHEY and CDR2 is SVGEGT. In nucleotides, the CDR3 is TGTGCCAGCAGTTACGCCGGCAGCTACGAGCAGTACTTC. The encoded protein is CASSYAGSYEQYF.

In this sample, this clonotype turned up many times. The gene calls are TRBV11-3 and TRBJ1-1; no definite D call. This CDR3 spans 14 amino acids. The germline gives CDR1 SGHNT, CDR2 YENEEA. V was shortened by 1 base and J by 6 bases, with 12 bases between the two germline ends. CDR3 residues: CASSLAEGRPEAFF. Here the CDR3 DNA reads TGTGCCAGCAGCTTAGCCGAAGGACGCCCTGAAGCTTTCTTT.

The chain is built from TRBV6-1 and TRBJ2-3; D not certain. This CDR3 has 11 amino acids. CDR1 is MNHNS, CDR2 SASEGT, per germline. Trimming stripped 8 bases from V and 3 bases from J, with 6 bases between. CDR3 sequence (DNA): TGTGCCAGCCGATATACAGATACGCAGTATTTT. As protein: CASRYTDTQYF.

There are many counts of this clonotype. V usage is TRBV20-1 and J usage is TRBJ2-3, with TRBD2 matching over 8 bases. The CDR3 is 16 residues long. Germline V CDR1 and CDR2: DFQATT, SNEGSKA (reference sequence). Unmatched junction bases numbered 8, after V lost 0 bases and J lost 3 bases. In DNA, the CDR3 is TGCAGTGCTAGAGATCGAAGACTAGCGTCGACAGATACGCAGTATTTT. Its translation: CSARDRRLASTDTQYF.